The 24 T cell receptor beta chains below were found in one sample sequenced in a study of shared clonotypes between healthy human individuals. Libraries were prepared by immunoSEQ multiplex PCR; TCRdb keeps only in-frame clonotypes and omits some of them. The sample gives 600,000 to 800,000 clones, roughly 72% of which show up once; about 1.7% is in the top ten. The sequenced material came from memory CD4+ T cells sorted from blood. This sample's subset: CD45RA-negative fraction. All receptors derive from a woman in her 30s in good health.

Concerning this clone itself: This likely reflects a read error, since a far larger clone is one base away. This chain uses TRBV6-6 with TRBJ2-1; D is possibly TRBD2 (5 bases). Germline CDR1 reads MNHNY; CDR2 reads SVGAGI (reference sequence). V was trimmed by 5 bases and J by 2 bases, leaving 16 bases between them. The CDR3 consists of 16 residues. The CDR3 spells CASSSTRTGTYNEQFF. For the CDR3, the DNA is TGTGCCAGCAGTAGTACCAGGACGGGAACCTACAATGAGCAGTTCTTC.

As for this clone: In the same sample, other DNA sequences code for this CDR3. The chain recombines TRBV28 with TRBJ2-2; no firm D call. Per the germline V gene, CDR1 is MDHEN and CDR2 is SYDVKM. With 6 bases removed from V and 1 base from J, the gap between germline ends came to 3 bases. This CDR3 has 12 residues. CDR3 sequence (DNA): TGTGCCAGCAGCAGGAACACCGGGGAGCTGTTTTTT. Translating it yields CASSRNTGELFF. The full variable domain, completed using reference TRBV28 and TRBJ2-2, is DVKVTQSSRYLVKRTGEKVFLECVQDMDHENMFWYRQDPGLGLRLIYFSYDVKMKEKGDIPEGYSVSREKKERFSLILESASTNQTSMYLCASSRNTGELFFGEGSRLTVL.

The V and J genes are TRBV6-1 and TRBJ1-2, with D maybe TRBD1 (5 bases). The CDR3 length is 15 residues. Trimming stripped 8 bases from V and 5 bases from J, with 21 bases between. Germline V gene sequence: CDR1 MNHNS, CDR2 SASEGT. The chain's CDR3 is CASGTGGSLAYGYTF. The CDR3 DNA follows: TGTGCCAGCGGGACTGGGGGGAGTCTCGCGTATGGCTACACCTTC.

The chain recombines TRBV9 with TRBJ1-1; D gene ambiguous. V lost 6 bases and J lost 4, with 10 bases in between. This CDR3 has 12 residues. Germline CDR1 and CDR2: SGDLS and YYNGEE. CDR3 loop: CASNGVGTEAFF. The CDR3 nucleotides are TGTGCCAGCAACGGTGTGGGCACTGAAGCTTTCTTT.

The chain is built from TRBV27 and TRBJ2-7; TRBD2 might be the D (7 bases). The CDR3 runs 17 residues. Trimming took off 6 bases at V and 0 bases at J, with 21 bases between the two ends. Per germline, CDR1 MNHEY and CDR2 SMNVEV (reference sequence). The CDR3 reads CASSPRWGGQSSYEQYF. For the CDR3, the DNA is TGTGCCAGCAGCCCCAGGTGGGGGGGGCAAAGCTCCTACGAGCAGTACTTC.

The CDR3 DNA is TGTGCCAGCAGCTTGGCGTCCGGCTACACCTTC. It encodes CASSLASGYTF. The chain employs TRBV5-8 and TRBJ1-2; D is uncertain. V was clipped by 0 bases and J by 8 bases, with 5 bases between them. The CDR3 has 11 residues. From germline, CDR1 is SGHTS and CDR2 YDEGEE.

V gene TRBV6-5 combines with J gene TRBJ1-3; 9 nucleotides agree with TRBD1. J was trimmed by 6 bases and V by 4 bases; bases with no gene match: 4. In germline, CDR1 is MNHEY, CDR2 SVGAGI. The CDR3 sequence is 14 residues long. The CDR3 DNA reads TGTGCCAGCAGTTGGGACAGGGAGGTAAACACCATATATTTT. Its protein product is CASSWDREVNTIYF.

Regarding this clone: Other DNA sequences in the sample encode the same CDR3. The V and J genes are TRBV11-2 and TRBJ2-1, with no clear D. CDR1 and CDR2 from the germline V gene are SGHAT and FQNNGV. The CDR3 covers 15 residues. The germline V and J ends were trimmed by 3 bases and 1 base, with 10 bases remaining between them. CDR3 DNA sequence: TGTGCCAGCAGCTTCGGTGGTGGATCCTACAATGAGCAGTTCTTC. Amino acid sequence: CASSFGGGSYNEQFF.

The CDR3 protein is CASSDRQAGLHEQFF. CDR3 nucleotides: TGTGCCAGCAGTGATCGCCAAGCAGGGTTGCATGAGCAGTTCTTC. The chain carries TRBV2 and TRBJ2-1; D is possibly TRBD1 (5 bases). The CDR3 length is 15 residues. Germline loops: CDR1 SNHLY, CDR2 FYNNEI. The germline V and J ends were trimmed by 3 bases and 8 bases, with 17 bases remaining between them.

The chain couples TRBV6-5 to TRBJ1-1; a possible D gene is TRBD1 (6 bases). The CDR3 has 14 residues. Germline-derived CDR1 and CDR2 are MNHEY and SVGAGI. Trimming removed 4 bases from V and 4 bases from J, with 13 bases in between. This chain's CDR3 is CASSSDRRRTEAFF. CDR3 in DNA: TGTGCCAGCAGTTCGGACAGAAGGCGCACTGAAGCTTTCTTT.

The chain recombines TRBV5-1 with TRBJ2-3; possibly TRBD1 or TRBD2 for D (5 bases each). The CDR3 runs 15 residues. The V gene's germline CDR1 is SGHRS and CDR2 YFSETQ. Trimming removed 2 bases at V and 4 bases at J, with 14 bases between. Here the CDR3 reads CASSFGRGSADTQYF. CDR3 bases: TGCGCCAGCAGCTTCGGTCGGGGCTCCGCAGATACGCAGTATTTT.

This clone was seen more than once but under ten times. V usage is TRBV5-4 and J usage is TRBJ2-7; D call uncertain. The CDR3 totals 14 residues. V was trimmed by 4 bases and J by 2 bases, leaving 13 bases between them. Germline V gives CDR1 SGHNT, CDR2 YYREEE (reference sequence). The CDR3 coding sequence is TGTGCCAGCAGCGAAAATCTTGCGGCCTACGAGCAGTACTTC. Amino acids: CASSENLAAYEQYF.

This sequence joins TRBV11-2 and TRBJ2-2; TRBD2 matches at 7 bases. The CDR3 totals 14 residues. Germline lookup yields CDR1 SGHAT and CDR2 FQNNGV. The junction had 2 bases not matched to a gene; V was cut back by 4 bases and J by 3 bases. The CDR3 loop reads CASSSAGYTGELFF. In DNA form, the CDR3 reads TGTGCCAGCAGCTCAGCGGGGTACACCGGGGAGCTGTTTTTT.

This rearrangement joins TRBV2 to TRBJ2-3; possible D gene TRBD2, 7 bases. Germline CDR1 and CDR2: SNHLY and FYNNEI. Trimming removed 6 bases at V and 12 bases at J, with 16 bases between. The CDR3 is made up of 12 amino acids. In DNA form, the CDR3 reads TGTGCCAGCAGCCCAAAGGGGGGGAGTCAGTATTTT. It specifies CASSPKGGSQYF. The full variable domain, rest sourced from reference TRBV2 and TRBJ2-3, is EPEVTQTPSHQVTQMGQEVILRCVPISNHLYFYWYRQILGQKVEFLVSFYNNEISEKSEIFDDQFSVERPDGSNFTLKIRSTKLEDSAMYFCASSPKGGSQYFGPGTRLTVL.

J is TRBJ1-2 and V is TRBV6-4; no reliable D call. With 7 bases removed from V and 3 bases from J, the gap between germline ends came to 15 bases. The germline V gene has CDR1 MRHNA and CDR2 SNTAGT. The CDR3 consists of 14 residues. The CDR3 sequence is CASKRTREDYGYTF. In nucleotides, the CDR3 is TGTGCCAGCAAAAGGACCCGAGAGGACTATGGCTACACCTTC.

This clone was seen a handful of times. The chain links TRBV25-1 to TRBJ2-7; 7 bases agree with TRBD2. Germline loops: CDR1 MGHDK, CDR2 SYGVNS. With V trimmed by 6 bases and J by 4 bases, 6 bases remained unmatched. The CDR3 length is 13 residues. CDR3: CASSPGLSYEQYF. The CDR3, as DNA: TGTGCCAGCAGCCCGGGACTATCTTACGAGCAGTACTTC.

The genes are TRBV29-1 and TRBJ2-5, with no clear D. CDR3 length: 13 residues. Trimming cost V 2 bases and J 2 bases, with 9 bases left between them. Germline V gene sequence: CDR1 SQVTM, CDR2 ANQGSEA. The CDR3 is CSVEPAIQETQYF. The CDR3, as DNA: TGCAGCGTTGAACCCGCGATACAAGAGACCCAGTACTTC. Looking up the rest from reference TRBV29-1 and TRBJ2-5 gives the full variable domain: SAVISQKPSRDICQRGTSLTIQCQVDSQVTMMFWYRQQPGQSLTLIATANQGSEATYESGFVIDKFPISRPNLTFSTLTVSNMSPEDSSIYLCSVEPAIQETQYFGPGTRLLVL.

This chain uses TRBV5-4 with TRBJ2-1; 10 nucleotides line up with TRBD2. The V segment lost 4 bases and the J segment 4 bases; nucleotides outside the gene matches: 11. This CDR3 comprises 17 residues. CDR1 and CDR2 (germline): SGHNT, YYREEE (reference sequence). CDR3 bases: TGTGCCAGCAGCCCGGCGGTAGCTAGCGGGGGATACAATGAGCAGTTCTTC. Translated, it gives CASSPAVASGGYNEQFF. Looking up the rest from reference TRBV5-4 and TRBJ2-1 gives the full variable domain: ETGVTQSPTHLIKTRGQQVTLRCSSQSGHNTVSWYQQALGQGPQFIFQYYREEENGRGNFPPRFSGLQFPNYSSELNVNALELDDSALYLCASSPAVASGGYNEQFFGPGTRLTVL.

The chain links TRBV25-1 to TRBJ2-7, with D tentatively TRBD2 (6 bases). V was cut by 5 bases and J by 5 bases, with 13 bases left in between. In germline, CDR1 is MGHDK, CDR2 SYGVNS. The CDR3 sequence is 13 residues long. The DNA for the CDR3 is TGTGCCAGCAGTAGGGACTTCGGGCACGAGCAGTACTTC. Protein sequence: CASSRDFGHEQYF.

The chain recombines TRBV7-3 with TRBJ2-5; D remains unclear. V dropped 4 bases and J dropped 5 bases, with 14 bases sitting between them. CDR3 length: 14 amino acids. Germline V CDR1 and CDR2: SGHTA, FQGTGA. The CDR3 is CASSYRPGSETQYF. DNA of the CDR3: TGTGCCAGCAGCTATCGCCCGGGTTCCGAGACCCAGTACTTC.

The chain couples TRBV5-1 to TRBJ1-4, with 11 bases identical to TRBD1. With 4 bases clipped from V and 8 bases from J, the junction kept 4 bases outside the gene matches. Germline assignment: CDR1 SGHRS and CDR2 YFSETQ. CDR3 length: 14 residues. Here the CDR3 reads CASSQGQGAEKLFF. CDR3 nucleotide sequence: TGCGCCAGCAGCCAAGGACAGGGGGCGGAAAAACTGTTTTTT.

The chain carries TRBV7-2 and TRBJ2-3; 7 positions match TRBD1. This CDR3 region has 14 residues. Germline values: CDR1 SGHTA, CDR2 FQGNSA. The V and J ends lost 5 bases and 7 bases, in that order; junction bases with no gene match: 9. This CDR3 is CASSRDRVVNTQYF. The CDR3 DNA follows: TGTGCCAGCAGCCGCGACAGGGTCGTAAATACGCAGTATTTT.

The rearrangement uses TRBV10-3 and TRBJ1-1, with 12 bases lining up with TRBD1. The V gene's germline CDR1 is ENHRY and CDR2 SYGVKD. The CDR3 spans 14 residues. The CDR3 nucleotides are TGTGCAATCGGGGACAGGGGGCTTTACACTGAAGCTTTCTTT. Protein: CAIGDRGLYTEAFF.

About this clone: A read error may explain this, as a much larger clone is one base away. The same CDR3 also results from other DNA sequences found in this sample. This chain joins TRBV18 and TRBJ1-2, with 7 nucleotides matching TRBD1. The CDR3 consists of 14 residues. CDR1 KGHSH and CDR2 LQKENI come from the germline V gene. CDR3 coding DNA: TGTGCCAGCTCACTCGACAGGGATAACTATGGCTATACCTTC. It codes for CASSLDRDNYGYTF. Using reference TRBV18 and TRBJ1-2 for the parts outside the CDR3, the full variable domain is NAGVMQNPRHLVRRRGQEARLRCSPMKGHSHVYWYRQLPEEGLKFMVYLQKENIIDESGMPKERFSAEFPKEGPSILRIQQVVRGDSAAYFCASSLDRDNYGYTFGSGTRLTVV.